One T cell receptor (beta chain) is described in this entry. What it binds is not known. The sample belongs to a study of blood T cells in healthy people across ages. The germline V gene encodes CDR1 SEHNR and CDR2 FQNEAQ (reference sequence). The length of the CDR3 is 15 residues. V lost 5 bases and J 2 bases, leaving 16 bases between the germline ends. Study observations and caveats: Age brought a roughly linear fall in TCR beta diversity measured per million T cells.

Then a second PCR, running roughly 7 to 11 cycles, was carried out with a sample-barcoded 5' primer and a J-beta primer mix. Every single cDNA molecule received a tag from a template-switch adaptor with 12 random nucleotides. TCRdb redid the calling of the 5' RACE reads with MiXCR, one entry per CDR3 protein. The sample consists of about 800,000 distinct CDR3 sequences, roughly 60% of them appearing once. Material: blood. This chain joins TRBV7-9 and TRBJ2-7; possible D gene TRBD1, 6 bases. The origin of this receptor is a man aged 25 to 45 in good health. CDR3 nucleotide sequence: TGTGCCAGCAGCCCAGGGGAGCAGCAGACCTACGAGCAGTACTTC. It specifies CASSPGEQQTYEQYF.